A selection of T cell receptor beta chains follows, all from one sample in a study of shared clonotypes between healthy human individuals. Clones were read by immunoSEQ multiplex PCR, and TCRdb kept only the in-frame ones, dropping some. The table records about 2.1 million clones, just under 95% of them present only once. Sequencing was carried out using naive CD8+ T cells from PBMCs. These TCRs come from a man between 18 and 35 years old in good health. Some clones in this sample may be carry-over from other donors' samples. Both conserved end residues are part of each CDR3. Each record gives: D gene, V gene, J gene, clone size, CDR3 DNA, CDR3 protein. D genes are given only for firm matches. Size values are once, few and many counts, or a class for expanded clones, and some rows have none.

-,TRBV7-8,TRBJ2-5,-,TGTGCCAGCAGCCCAGGTGGGCCCGATGAGACCCAGTACTTC,CASSPGGPDETQYF
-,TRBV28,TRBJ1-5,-,TGTGCCAGCAGTTTATCGGCGGCGAATCAGCCCCAGCATTTT,CASSLSAANQPQHF
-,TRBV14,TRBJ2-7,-,TGTGCCAGCAGCCAAGGCGGGACCTACGAGCAGTACTTC,CASSQGGTYEQYF
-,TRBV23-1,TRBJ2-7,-,TGCGCCAGTCTAGCGTATCGGCAGTACTTC,CASLAYRQYF
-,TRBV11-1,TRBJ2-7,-,TGTGCCAGCAGCTCTTGGGGCTTAACCCCCTACGAGCAGTACTTC,CASSSWGLTPYEQYF
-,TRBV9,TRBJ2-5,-,TGTGCCAGCAGCGTCGAGTCGGGGTGGGCAGAGACCCAGTACTTC,CASSVESGWAETQYF
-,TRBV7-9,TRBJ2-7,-,TGTGCCAGCAGCCCTCAGGGAGCTCTTAGCTCCTACGAGCAGTACTTC,CASSPQGALSSYEQYF
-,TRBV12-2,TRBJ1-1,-,TGTGCAAGTCGCTTAGTTGCGAGACGGGATGGGGGAGCTTTCTTT,CASRLVARRDGGAFF
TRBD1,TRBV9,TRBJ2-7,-,TGTGCCAGCAGCCACCGGGACAGCGCCTACGAGCAGTACTTC,CASSHRDSAYEQYF
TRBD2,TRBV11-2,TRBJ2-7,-,TGTGCCAGCAGCGTAAGACTAGCCGCGCTTAACGAGCAGTACTTC,CASSVRLAALNEQYF
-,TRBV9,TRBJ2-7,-,TGTGCCAGCAGCGTAGGGTCAGATTACGAGCAGTACTTC,CASSVGSDYEQYF
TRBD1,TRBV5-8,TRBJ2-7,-,TGTGCCAGCACTCTTTTCGGACAGGCCTCCTACGAGCAGTACTTC,CASTLFGQASYEQYF
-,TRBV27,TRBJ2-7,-,TGTGCCAGCAGCCCCGCCACGGGAGTTAGGTACGAGCAGTACTTC,CASSPATGVRYEQYF
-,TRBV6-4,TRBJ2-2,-,TGTGCCAGCAGTGTGACTACCGGGGCCGGGGAGCTGTTTTTT,CASSVTTGAGELFF
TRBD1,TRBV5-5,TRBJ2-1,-,TGTGCCAGCAGCCAACTACAGGGGCGCAATGAGCAGTTCTTC,CASSQLQGRNEQFF
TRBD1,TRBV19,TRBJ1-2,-,TGTGCCACCAGGGACAGAAGCTTATATGGCTACACCTTC,CATRDRSLYGYTF
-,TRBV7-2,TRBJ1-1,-,TGTGCCAGTCCAAGGGGGAGAATGAACACTGAAGCTTTCTTT,CASPRGRMNTEAFF
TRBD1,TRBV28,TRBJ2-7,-,TGTGCCCGACGGGACAGGGGTTTTTACGAGCAGTACTTC,CARRDRGFYEQYF
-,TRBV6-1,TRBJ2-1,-,TGTGCCAGCAGTGATAGGGGCGCTTACAATGAGCAGTTCTTC,CASSDRGAYNEQFF
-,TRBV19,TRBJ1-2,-,TGTGCCAGTAGTATGGGTGACGTCGGACATGGCTACACCTTC,CASSMGDVGHGYTF
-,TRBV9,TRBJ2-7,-,TGTGCCAGCAGCGTAGCGGACAGATCCTACGAGCAGTACTTC,CASSVADRSYEQYF
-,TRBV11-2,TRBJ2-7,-,TGTGCCAGCAGCTTAATCGAGCGCTACGAGCAGTACTTC,CASSLIERYEQYF
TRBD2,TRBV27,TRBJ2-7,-,TGTGCCAGCAGTTTCGGGGGGGCGCCCTACGAGCAGTACTTC,CASSFGGAPYEQYF
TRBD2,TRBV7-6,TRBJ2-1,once,TGTGCCAGCACCCTACTAGCGGGAGCGGCGGCCTACAATGAGCAGTTCTTC,CASTLLAGAAAYNEQFF
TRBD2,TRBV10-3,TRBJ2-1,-,TGTGCCATCAGTGATATTCCAGGACTAGCGGAGGGAAGGGGCTCCTACAATGAGCAGTTCTTC,CAISDIPGLAEGRGSYNEQFF
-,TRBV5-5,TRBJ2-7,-,TGTGCCAGCAGCTCCAGGACACAATCCCCCTACGAGCAGTACTTC,CASSSRTQSPYEQYF
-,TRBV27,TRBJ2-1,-,TGTGCCAGCAGTTTTGGCCTTGGTGAGCAGTTCTTC,CASSFGLGEQFF
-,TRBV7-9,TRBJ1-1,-,TGTGCCAGCAGCTTACTGGGGGACACTGAAGCTTTCTTT,CASSLLGDTEAFF
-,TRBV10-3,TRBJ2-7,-,TGTGCCATCAGTGACCCCCCCGAGGGGAACTTATGGACAATGACGCAGTACTTC,CAISDPPEGNLWTMTQYF
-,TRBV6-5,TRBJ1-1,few,TGTGCCAGCAGTTACTCTTGGGGAGGGAAGTCTGAAGCTTTCTTT,CASSYSWGGKSEAFF
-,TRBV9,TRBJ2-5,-,TGTGCCAGCAAAGGGCCAGAAGAGACCCAGTACTTC,CASKGPEETQYF
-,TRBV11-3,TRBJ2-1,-,TGTGCCAGCAGCTTTTCACTCCCGGACAAGCAGTTCTTC,CASSFSLPDKQFF
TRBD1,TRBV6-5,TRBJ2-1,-,TGTGCCAGCAGTCTCGGACAGGGTACCCATGAGCAGTTCTTC,CASSLGQGTHEQFF
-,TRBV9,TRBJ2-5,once,TGTGCCAGCACCCCTCTACCGGGTTATCAAGAGACCCAGTACTTC,CASTPLPGYQETQYF
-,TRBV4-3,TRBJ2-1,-,TGCGCCAGCAGCCAAAGGTTCGGGAGCTACGGGATCTCCCATGGTTACAATGAGCAGTTCTTC,CASSQRFGSYGISHGYNEQFF
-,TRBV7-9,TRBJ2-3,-,TGTGCCAGCAGCTTAGCTTTACGTGAAGATACGCAGTATTTT,CASSLALREDTQYF
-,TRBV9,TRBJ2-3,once,TGTGCCAGCAGCGTAGGAGGTAGAGGGGCAGATACGCAGTATTTT,CASSVGGRGADTQYF
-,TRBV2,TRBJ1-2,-,TGTGCCAGCAGCAACCGGGACGCCCTCTCACGGGATGGCTACACCTTC,CASSNRDALSRDGYTF
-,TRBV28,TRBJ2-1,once,TGTGCCAGCAGTTTGGAGGGGAGCTTGAACAATGAGCAGTTCTTC,CASSLEGSLNNEQFF
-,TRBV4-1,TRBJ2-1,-,TGCGCCAGCAGCCCTGGGGCGGAACCCTACAATGAGCAGTTCTTC,CASSPGAEPYNEQFF
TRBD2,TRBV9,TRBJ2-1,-,TGTGCCAGCAGCGTAGAGGGAGGGCCGGTAAATGAGCAGTTCTTC,CASSVEGGPVNEQFF
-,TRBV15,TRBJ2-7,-,TGTGCCACCAGCAGCAGACAGGTATACGAGCAGTACTTC,CATSSRQVYEQYF
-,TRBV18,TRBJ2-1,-,TGTGCCAGCTCACCCTCGGGGGCGGGAGCGTACAATGAGCAGTTCTTC,CASSPSGAGAYNEQFF
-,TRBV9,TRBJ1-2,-,TGTGCCAGCAGCAAATCCGGTACAGAGCTTAACTATGGCTACACCTTC,CASSKSGTELNYGYTF
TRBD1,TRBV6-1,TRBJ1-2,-,TGTGCCAGCAGGGGAGCGGACAGGGGGGACTATGGCTACACCTTC,CASRGADRGDYGYTF
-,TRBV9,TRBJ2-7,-,TGTGCCAGCAGCGTAGTGGCCAGTTCCTACGAGCAGTACTTC,CASSVVASSYEQYF
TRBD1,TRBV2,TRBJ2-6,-,TGTGCCAGCGGACAGGTTGCCAACGTCCTGACTTTC,CASGQVANVLTF
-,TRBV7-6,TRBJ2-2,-,TGTGCCAGCAGCTTAGGAGAGGCAGCCGGGGAGCTGTTTTTT,CASSLGEAAGELFF
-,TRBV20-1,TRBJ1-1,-,TGCAGTGCCCCCGATGCTTTCTTT,CSAPDAFF
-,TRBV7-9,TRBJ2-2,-,TGTGCCAGCAGCGACCCCGTGGGGGCCCGGGAGCTGTTTTTT,CASSDPVGARELFF
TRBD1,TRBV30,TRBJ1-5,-,TGTGCCTGGGGGGGACAGGGGGCAAGCAATCAGCCCCAGCATTTT,CAWGGQGASNQPQHF